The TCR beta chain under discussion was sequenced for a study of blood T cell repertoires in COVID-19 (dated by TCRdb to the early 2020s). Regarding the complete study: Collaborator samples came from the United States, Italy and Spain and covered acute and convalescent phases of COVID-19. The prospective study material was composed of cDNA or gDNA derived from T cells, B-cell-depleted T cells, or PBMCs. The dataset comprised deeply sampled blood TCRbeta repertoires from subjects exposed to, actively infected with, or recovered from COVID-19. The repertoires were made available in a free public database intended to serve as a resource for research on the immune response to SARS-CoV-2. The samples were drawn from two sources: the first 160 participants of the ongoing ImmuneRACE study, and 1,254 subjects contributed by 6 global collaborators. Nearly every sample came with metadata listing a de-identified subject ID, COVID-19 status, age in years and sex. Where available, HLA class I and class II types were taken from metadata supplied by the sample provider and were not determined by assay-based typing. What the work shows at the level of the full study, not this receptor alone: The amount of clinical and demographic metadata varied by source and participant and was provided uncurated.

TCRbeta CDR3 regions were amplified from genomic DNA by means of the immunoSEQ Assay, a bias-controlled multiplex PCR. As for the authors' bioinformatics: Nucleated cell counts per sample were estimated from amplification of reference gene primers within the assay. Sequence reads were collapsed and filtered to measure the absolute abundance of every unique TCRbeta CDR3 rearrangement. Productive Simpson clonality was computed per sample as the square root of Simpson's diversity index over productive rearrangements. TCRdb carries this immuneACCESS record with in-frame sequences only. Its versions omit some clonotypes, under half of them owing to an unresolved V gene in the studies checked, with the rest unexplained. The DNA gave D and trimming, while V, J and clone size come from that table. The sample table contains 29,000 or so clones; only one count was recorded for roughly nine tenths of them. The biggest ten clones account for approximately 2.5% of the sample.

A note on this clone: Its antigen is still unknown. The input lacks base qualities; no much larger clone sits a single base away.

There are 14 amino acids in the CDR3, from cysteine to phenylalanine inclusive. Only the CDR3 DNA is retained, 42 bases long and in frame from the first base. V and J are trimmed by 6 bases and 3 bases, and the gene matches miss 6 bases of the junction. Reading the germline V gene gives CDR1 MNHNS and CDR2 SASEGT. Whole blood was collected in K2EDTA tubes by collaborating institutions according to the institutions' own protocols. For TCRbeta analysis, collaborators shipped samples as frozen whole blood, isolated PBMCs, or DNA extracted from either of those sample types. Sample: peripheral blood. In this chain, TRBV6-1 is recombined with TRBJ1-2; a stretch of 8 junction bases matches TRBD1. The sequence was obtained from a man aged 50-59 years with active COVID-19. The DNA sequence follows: TGTGCCAGCAGCCCACAACAGGGGGACTATGGCTACACCTTC. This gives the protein CASSPQQGDYGYTF.